This T cell receptor beta chain was identified in a study of OX40 agonist ivuxolimab in advanced cancers. CDR1 is SGHNT and CDR2 is YYREEE in the germline V gene (reference sequence). The CDR3 extends over 16 amino acids. V shed 4 bases, J shed 5 bases, and the junction held 11 bases outside the gene matches. This table comes from immunoSEQ multiplex PCR, and its TCRdb copy is limited to in-frame clones, with some not included. In the table there are thousands of clones, about 80% of which are singletons. This sample comprised CD4+ or CD8+ T cells sorted from blood, obtained in a trial of the OX40 agonist ivuxolimab. The clonotype was recovered from an adult with an advanced solid tumor such as melanoma, head and neck, liver or kidney cancer. The chain carries TRBV5-4 and TRBJ2-5, with TRBD2 identical over 10 bases. Here the CDR3 reads CASSTPGLASSETQYF. The CDR3 DNA is TGTGCCAGCAGCACACCGGGACTAGCGTCGTCGGAGACCCAGTACTTC.